This TCR beta chain derives from a study of T-cell memory formation after mild COVID-19. Per germline, CDR1 SGHAT and CDR2 FQNNGV. The CDR3 is 16 amino acids. V was pared by 5 bases and J by 4 bases, with 20 bases between. With constant-segment primers, 5'RACE yielded cDNA libraries of TCR alpha and TCR beta that carried sample barcodes and UMIs. A single record per CDR3 protein comes from TCRdb applying MiXCR to the 5' RACE reads. The sample shows about 140,000 distinct CDR3 sequences, around 15% of them seen only once. This receptor was identified in an adult woman who had mild COVID-19 (a few samples of this study predate the infection). Cell type and time point are not known. The sequenced material came from PBMCs or a T cell subset sorted from them (not recorded which). The chain recombines TRBV11-2 with TRBJ1-2, with D perhaps TRBD1 (5 bases). The CDR3 is CASSPFPQGPIYGYTF. The CDR3 coding sequence is TGTGCCAGCAGCCCCTTCCCCCAGGGACCCATCTATGGCTACACCTTC.